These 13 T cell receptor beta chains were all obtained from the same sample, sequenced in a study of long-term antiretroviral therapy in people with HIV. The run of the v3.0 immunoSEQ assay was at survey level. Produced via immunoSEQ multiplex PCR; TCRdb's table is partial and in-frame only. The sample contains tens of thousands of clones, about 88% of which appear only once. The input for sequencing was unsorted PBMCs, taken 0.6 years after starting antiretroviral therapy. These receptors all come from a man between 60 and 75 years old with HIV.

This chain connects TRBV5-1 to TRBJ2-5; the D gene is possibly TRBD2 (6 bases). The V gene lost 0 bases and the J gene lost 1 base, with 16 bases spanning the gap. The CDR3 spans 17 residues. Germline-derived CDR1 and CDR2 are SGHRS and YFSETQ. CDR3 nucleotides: TGCGCCAGCAGCTTGGCCTTATCGGGAGCTGTCCAAGAGACCCAGTACTTC. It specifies CASSLALSGAVQETQYF.

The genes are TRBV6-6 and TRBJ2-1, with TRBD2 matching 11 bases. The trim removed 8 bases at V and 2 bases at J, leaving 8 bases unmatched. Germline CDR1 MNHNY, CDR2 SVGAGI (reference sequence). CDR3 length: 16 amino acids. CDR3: CASLRTGLAAYNEQFF. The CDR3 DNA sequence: TGTGCCAGCCTCCGGACGGGACTAGCGGCCTACAATGAGCAGTTCTTC.

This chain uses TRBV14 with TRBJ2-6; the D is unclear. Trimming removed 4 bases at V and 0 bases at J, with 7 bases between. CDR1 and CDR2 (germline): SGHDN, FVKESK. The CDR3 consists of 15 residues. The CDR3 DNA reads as TGTGCCAGCAGCCTCTTCGGCTCTGGGGCCAACGTCCTGACTTTC. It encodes CASSLFGSGANVLTF.

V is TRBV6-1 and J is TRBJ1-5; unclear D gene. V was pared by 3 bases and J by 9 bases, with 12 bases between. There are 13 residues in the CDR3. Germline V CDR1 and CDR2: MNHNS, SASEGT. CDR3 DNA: TGTGCCAGCAGTGAGCGCGCGCGACTGCCCCAGCATTTT. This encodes CASSERARLPQHF.

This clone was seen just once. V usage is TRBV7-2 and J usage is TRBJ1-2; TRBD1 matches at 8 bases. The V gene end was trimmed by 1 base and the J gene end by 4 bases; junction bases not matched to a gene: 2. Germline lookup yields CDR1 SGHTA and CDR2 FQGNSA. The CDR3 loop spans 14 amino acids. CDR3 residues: CASSLGGQGYGYTF. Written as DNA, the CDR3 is TGTGCCAGCAGCTTAGGAGGACAGGGCTATGGCTACACCTTC.

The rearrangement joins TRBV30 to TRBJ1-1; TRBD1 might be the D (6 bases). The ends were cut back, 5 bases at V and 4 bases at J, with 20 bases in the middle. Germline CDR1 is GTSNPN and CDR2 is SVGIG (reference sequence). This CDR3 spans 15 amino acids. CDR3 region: CAWGTGGLLGTEAFF. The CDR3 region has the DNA TGTGCCTGGGGAACCGGGGGCCTCTTGGGCACTGAAGCTTTCTTT.

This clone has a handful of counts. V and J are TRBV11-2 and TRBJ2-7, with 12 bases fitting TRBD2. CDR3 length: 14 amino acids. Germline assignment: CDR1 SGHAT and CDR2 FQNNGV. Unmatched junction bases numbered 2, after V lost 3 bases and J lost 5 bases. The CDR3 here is CASSLTSGSHEQYF. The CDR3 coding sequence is TGTGCCAGCAGCTTGACTAGCGGGAGCCACGAGCAGTACTTC.

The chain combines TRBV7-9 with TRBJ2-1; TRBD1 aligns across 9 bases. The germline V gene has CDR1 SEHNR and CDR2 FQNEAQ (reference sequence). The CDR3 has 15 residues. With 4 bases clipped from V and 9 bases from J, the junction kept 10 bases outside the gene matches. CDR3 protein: CASSSIQGASGEQFF. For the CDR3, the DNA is TGTGCCAGCAGCTCTATACAGGGGGCTAGCGGTGAGCAGTTCTTC.

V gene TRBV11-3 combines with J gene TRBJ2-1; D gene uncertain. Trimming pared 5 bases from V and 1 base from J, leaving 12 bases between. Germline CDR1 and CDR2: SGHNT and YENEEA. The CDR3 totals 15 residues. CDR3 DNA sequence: TGTGCCAGCAGCCGAACCGGAAAGTCCTACAATGAGCAGTTCTTC. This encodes CASSRTGKSYNEQFF.

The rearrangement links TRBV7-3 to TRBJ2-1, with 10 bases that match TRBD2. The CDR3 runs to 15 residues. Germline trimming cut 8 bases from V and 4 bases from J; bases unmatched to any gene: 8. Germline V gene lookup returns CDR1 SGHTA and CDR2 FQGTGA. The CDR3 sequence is CASSLAGDSYNEQFF. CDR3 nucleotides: TGTGCCAGCTCGCTAGCGGGGGATTCGTACAATGAGCAGTTCTTC.

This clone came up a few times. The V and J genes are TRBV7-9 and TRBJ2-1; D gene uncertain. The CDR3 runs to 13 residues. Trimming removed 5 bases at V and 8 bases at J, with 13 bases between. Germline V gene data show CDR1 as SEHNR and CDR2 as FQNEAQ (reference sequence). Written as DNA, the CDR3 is TGTGCCAGCAGCGCCTCCGCCGGCCATGAGCAGTTCTTC. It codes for CASSASAGHEQFF.

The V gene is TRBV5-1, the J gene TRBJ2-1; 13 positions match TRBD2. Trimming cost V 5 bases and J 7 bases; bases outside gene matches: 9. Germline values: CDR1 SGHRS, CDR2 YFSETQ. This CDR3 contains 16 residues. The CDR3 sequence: CASRPSGLAGENEQFF. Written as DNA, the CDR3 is TGCGCCAGCAGACCGTCCGGACTAGCGGGAGAGAATGAGCAGTTCTTC.

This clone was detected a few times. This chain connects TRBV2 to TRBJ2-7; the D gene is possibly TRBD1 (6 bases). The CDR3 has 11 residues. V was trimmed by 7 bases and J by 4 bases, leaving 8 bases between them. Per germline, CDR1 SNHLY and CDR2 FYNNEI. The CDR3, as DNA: TGTGCCAGCATAGGGGGATACGAGCAGTACTTC. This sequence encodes CASIGGYEQYF.